Listed here are 11 T cell receptor beta chains from one sample, sequenced in a study of CD8+CD57+ T cells in acquired aplastic anemia. Patients picked for sequencing had shown CD8+CD57+ cell expansion detected by flow cytometry. TCR beta VDJ combinations and CDR3 sequences were profiled from genomic DNA. TCRdb re-analysed the reads in MiXCR, keeping a single row per CDR3 protein. The profile shows approximately 100,000 distinct CDR3 sequences, approximately 73% of them singletons. The material sequenced was sorted CD4+, CD8+, or CD8+CD57+ T cells (not recorded which) from PBMCs. These receptors were obtained from a human donor with aplastic anemia.

This clonotype was detected only a few times. The genes are TRBV11-2 and TRBJ2-3, with D unresolved. V lost 0 bases and J lost 2, with 9 bases in between. The CDR3 sequence is 15 residues long. In germline, CDR1 is SGHAT, CDR2 FQNNGV. The CDR3 DNA follows: TGTGCCAGCAGCTTAGATGGCGGAGCCACAGATACGCAGTATTTT. Encoded protein: CASSLDGGATDTQYF.

This chain uses TRBV10-3 with TRBJ2-2, with 10 nucleotides matching TRBD2. The V gene's germline CDR1 is ENHRY and CDR2 SYGVKD. V lost 5 bases to trimming and J lost 3 bases; unmatched junction nucleotides: 9. This CDR3 contains 17 residues. In DNA form, the CDR3 reads TGTGCCATCAGTTGGGGGTCCGGGACTAGCGACACCGGGGAGCTGTTTTTT. This sequence encodes CAISWGSGTSDTGELFF.

This clonotype was found a few times. The chain links TRBV5-1 to TRBJ2-7; D is possibly TRBD1 or TRBD2 (6 bases each). The germline gives CDR1 SGHRS, CDR2 YFSETQ. Trimming removed 7 bases from V and 6 bases from J, with 17 bases in between. The CDR3 length is 13 residues. CDR3: CASQDGGSTEQYF. CDR3 nucleotide sequence: TGCGCCAGCCAGGACGGGGGCTCGACCGAGCAGTACTTC.

This chain links TRBV5-6 with TRBJ2-7, with a weak D call TRBD1 (6 bases). Germline CDR1 is SGHDT and CDR2 is YYEEEE. The CDR3 sequence is 14 residues long. Trimming removed 6 bases at V and 7 bases at J, with 20 bases between. The DNA for the CDR3 is TGTGCCAGCACTCCAGGGGTTGTCCTACGAGAGCAGTACTTC. Its protein is CASTPGVVLREQYF.

The gene calls are TRBV9 and TRBJ2-5, with 12 bases identical to TRBD2. CDR1 is SGDLS and CDR2 is YYNGEE in the germline V gene. V shed 0 bases, J shed 7 bases, and the junction held 7 bases outside the gene matches. This CDR3 region has 16 residues. This CDR3 is CASSVVPSGGAATQYF. DNA of the CDR3: TGTGCCAGCAGCGTAGTACCTAGCGGGGGGGCGGCGACCCAGTACTTC.

This clonotype showed up just a few times. This chain connects TRBV20-1 to TRBJ2-5, with a weak D call TRBD1 (6 bases). Germline V lookup: CDR1 DFQATT, CDR2 SNEGSKA (reference sequence). The CDR3 spans 15 residues. V dropped 0 bases and J dropped 2 bases, with 13 bases sitting between them. The CDR3 DNA is TGCAGTGCTAGAGATCGGTCTAGGGGGCAAGAGACCCAGTACTTC. Its translation: CSARDRSRGQETQYF.

A note on this clonotype: This may arise from a read error, as a much more abundant clone is one base away. The V call is TRBV11-2, the J call TRBJ1-1; D is possibly TRBD1 (5 bases). This CDR3 comprises 19 residues. Germline V lookup: CDR1 SGHAT, CDR2 FQNNGV. Trimming stripped 0 bases from V and 0 bases from J, with 20 bases between. This CDR3 reads CASSLDEGRERDVNTEAFF. The CDR3 coding sequence is TGTGCCAGCAGCTTAGACGAAGGCAGGGAAAGGGACGTGAACACTGAAGCTTTCTTT.

This clonotype came up once. The gene calls are TRBV7-2 and TRBJ1-5, with unresolved D. Per the germline V gene, CDR1 is SGHTA and CDR2 is FQGNSA. V was pared by 4 bases and J by 7 bases, with 11 bases between. CDR3 size: 13 residues. The DNA of the CDR3 is TGTGCCAGCAGCTCCCATCTAGAGCAGCCCCAGCATTTT. The encoded protein is CASSSHLEQPQHF.

The V call is TRBV2, the J call TRBJ2-5; D might be TRBD1 or TRBD2, each matching 5 bases. Germline assignment: CDR1 SNHLY and CDR2 FYNNEI. The CDR3 sequence is 16 residues long. The germline V and J ends were trimmed by 2 bases and 2 bases, with 15 bases remaining between them. Written as DNA, the CDR3 is TGTGCCAGCAGTGAATTGAGGGGAGACGAACAAGAGACCCAGTACTTC. This gives the protein CASSELRGDEQETQYF.

CDR3 in amino acids: CASSLVGYSGNTIYF. CDR3 nucleotides: TGTGCCAGCAGCTTAGTTGGCTACTCTGGAAACACCATATATTTT. The chain joins TRBV7-2 to TRBJ1-3; D is unclear. Germline CDR1 reads SGHTA; CDR2 reads FQGNSA. CDR3 length: 15 residues. Trimming took 1 base from V and 0 from J, leaving 7 bases between them.

This clonotype has at least ten counts. This chain uses TRBV7-9 with TRBJ2-1; TRBD2 matches at 8 bases. Germline-derived CDR1 and CDR2 are SEHNR and FQNEAQ (reference sequence). V trimming: 0 bases; J trimming: 12 bases; junction bases outside the gene matches: 16. The CDR3 covers 17 residues. CDR3 region: CASSLASSGPYNERQFF. The CDR3, as DNA: TGTGCCAGCAGCTTAGCCTCTAGCGGGCCCTACAATGAGCGGCAGTTCTTC.